The source of this TCR beta chain is a study of shared clonotypes between healthy human individuals. Trimming removed 0 bases at V and 6 bases at J, with 12 bases between. This CDR3 has 15 residues. The germline V gene has CDR1 LGHNA and CDR2 YNFKEQ. Only in-frame clones appear in the TCRdb table, and some are missing; sequencing was by immunoSEQ multiplex PCR. The table lists roughly 510,000 clones, roughly 85% of them singletons. The chain joins TRBV4-2 to TRBJ2-1; D is undetermined. The receptor was derived from a woman aged 35 to 49 in good health. Some clones in this sample may be carry-over from other donors' samples. Sequencing input: PBMCs. The DNA of the CDR3 is TGTGCCAGCAGCCAAGATCCGGTACAGACCAATGAGCAGTTCTTC. Its protein is CASSQDPVQTNEQFF.